This T cell receptor beta chain is from a study of OX40 agonist ivuxolimab in advanced cancers. For the study at large: The diagnoses of dose-escalation patients were hepatocellular carcinoma, melanoma, renal cell or head and neck cancer. Study-wide findings and caveats: Both blood CD4+ and CD8+ T cells showed clonal growth by week 6 at 0.1 to 3.0 mg/kg. Certain nonresponders likewise exhibited a low normalized T-cell clonal expansion. The average count of expanded clones was higher among CD8+ T cells than among CD4+.

In regard to this clone: Its specificity is not known.

Data came from immunoSEQ multiplex PCR; TCRdb stores just in-frame clones and leaves some out. The sample yields tens of thousands of clones, 80% to 90% seen once. The V gene's germline CDR1 is SGHNT and CDR2 YENEEA. This CDR3 region has 11 residues. The ends were cut back, 1 base at V and 6 bases at J, with 4 bases in the middle. This sequence originates from an adult with an advanced solid tumor such as melanoma, head and neck, liver or kidney cancer. The input for sequencing was CD4+ or CD8+ T cells sorted from blood, taken in a trial of the OX40 agonist ivuxolimab. The V gene is TRBV11-3, the J gene TRBJ2-7; D ambiguous. CDR3 sequence reads: CASSLVLEQYF. CDR3 bases: TGTGCCAGCAGCTTAGTACTCGAGCAGTACTTC.